This TCR beta chain was sequenced for a study of metastatic and nonmetastatic thyroid tumors. The table lists this clone with a count of one. Germline CDR1 reads MGHRA; CDR2 reads YSYEKL. This CDR3 has 15 residues. V was pared by 0 bases and J by 0 bases, with 8 bases between. MiXCR re-clonotyped the PCR reads for TCRdb. Of more than 10,000 clones listed, around 30% were seen once; the top ten hold 15% to 20%. Nobody among the patients had been given any treatment before thyroid surgery. This TCR came from a female donor with papillary thyroid cancer or a benign thyroid nodule (not recorded which). Some clones in this sample may be carry-over from other donors' samples. The chain couples TRBV4-1 to TRBJ1-1; D is unresolved. Sequencing was carried out using tumor tissue. CDR3 coding DNA: TGCGCCAGCAGCCAAGATCGGGAAGTGAACACTGAAGCTTTCTTT. It specifies CASSQDREVNTEAFF.